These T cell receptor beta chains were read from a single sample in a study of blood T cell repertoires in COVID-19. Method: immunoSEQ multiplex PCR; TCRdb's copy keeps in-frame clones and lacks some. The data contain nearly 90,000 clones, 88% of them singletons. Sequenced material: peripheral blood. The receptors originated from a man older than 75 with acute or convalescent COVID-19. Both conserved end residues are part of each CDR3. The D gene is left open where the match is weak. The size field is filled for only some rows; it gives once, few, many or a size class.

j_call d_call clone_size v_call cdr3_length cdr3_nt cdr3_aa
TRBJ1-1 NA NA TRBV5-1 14 TGCGCCAGCAGCTTTGAGGGCTCCAACACTGAAGCTTTCTTT CASSFEGSNTEAFF
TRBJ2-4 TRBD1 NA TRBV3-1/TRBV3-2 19 TGTGCCAGCAGCCAAGATGGGGCAGGGGGCTTCGGGGCCAAAAACATTCAGTACTTC CASSQDGAGGFGAKNIQYF
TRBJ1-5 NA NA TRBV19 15 TGTGCCAGCCGAAATGTGAGACATTCCAATCAGCCCCAGCATTTT CASRNVRHSNQPQHF
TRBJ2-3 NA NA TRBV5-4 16 TGTGCCAGCAGCTTGGAGAGCGGGTACAATACAGATACGCAGTATTTT CASSLESGYNTDTQYF
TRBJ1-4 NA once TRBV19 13 TGTGCCAGTAGCGCGGGACGGAATGAAAAACTGTTTTTT CASSAGRNEKLFF
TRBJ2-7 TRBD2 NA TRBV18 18 TGTGCCAGCTCACCACCCGGTGGCGGGAGAGCCCGGACCTACGAGCAGTACTTC CASSPPGGGRARTYEQYF
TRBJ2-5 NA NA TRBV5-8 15 TGTGCCAGCAGCTTGGGGACAGCCGATCAAGAGACCCAGTACTTC CASSLGTADQETQYF
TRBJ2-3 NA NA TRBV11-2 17 TGTGCCAGCAGCTCACCTGGCCTGGACTACCCACGGGATACGCAGTATTTT CASSSPGLDYPRDTQYF
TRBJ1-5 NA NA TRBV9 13 TGTGCCAGCAGCGCAAAACAGGGACAGCCCCAGCATTTT CASSAKQGQPQHF
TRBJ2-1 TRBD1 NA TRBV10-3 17 TGTGCCATCAGTGTCAGGGGACAGGGGAACACCTACAATGAGCAGTTCTTC CAISVRGQGNTYNEQFF
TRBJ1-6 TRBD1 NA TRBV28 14 TGTGCCAGCAGGCTGGGACAGGATAATTCACCCCTCCACTTT CASRLGQDNSPLHF
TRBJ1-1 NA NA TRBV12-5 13 TGTGCTAGTGGTTTGTTCAGGAACACTGAAGCTTTCTTT CASGLFRNTEAFF
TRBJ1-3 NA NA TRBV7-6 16 TGTGCCAGCAGCTCGGCGCCAACGGGGACTGGAAACACCATATATTTT CASSSAPTGTGNTIYF
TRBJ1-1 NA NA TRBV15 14 TGTGCCACCAGCAGGCGGGGAATGAACACTGAAGCTTTCTTT CATSRRGMNTEAFF
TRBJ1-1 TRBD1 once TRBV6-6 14 TGTGCCAGCATCACAGGGGAAAAAGTCACTGAAGCTTTCTTT CASITGEKVTEAFF
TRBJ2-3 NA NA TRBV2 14 TGTGCCAGCAGCGATGTCGGGGATTCGGATACGCAGTATTTT CASSDVGDSDTQYF
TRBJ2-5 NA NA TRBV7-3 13 TGTGCCAGCAGCCCAGGAGGGTCGGAGACCCAGTACTTC CASSPGGSETQYF
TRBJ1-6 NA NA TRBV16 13 TGTGCCAGCAGCCCGAGCCGGGGGGCACCCCTCCACTTT CASSPSRGAPLHF
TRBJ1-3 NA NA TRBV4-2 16 TGTGCCAGCAGCCAAGTTTTGGCGGGCTCTGGAAACACCATATATTTT CASSQVLAGSGNTIYF
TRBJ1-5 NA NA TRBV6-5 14 TGTGCCAGCAGTTATTCGGGTGGGTCTCAGCCCCAGCATTTT CASSYSGGSQPQHF
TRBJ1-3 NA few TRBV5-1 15 TGCGCCAGCAGCTTGGGAGGATCCTCTGGAAACACCATATATTTT CASSLGGSSGNTIYF
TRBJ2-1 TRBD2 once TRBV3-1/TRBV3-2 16 TGTGCCAGCAGCCTCAAGTTGTCGGCGGGAGCGGTTGAGCAGTTCTTC CASSLKLSAGAVEQFF
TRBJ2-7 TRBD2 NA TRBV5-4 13 TGTGCCAGCGGACTAGCGGGGGGGCGCGAGCAGTACTTC CASGLAGGREQYF
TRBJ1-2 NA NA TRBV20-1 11 TGCAGTGCTACAGGGGACTATGGCTACACCTTC CSATGDYGYTF
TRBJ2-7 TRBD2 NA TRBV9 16 TGTGCCAGCAGCCCAGGGGAGGGACTAGCGGGAGTAGATAAGTACTTC CASSPGEGLAGVDKYF
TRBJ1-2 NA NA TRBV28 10 TGTGCCAGCAGCCGCTATGGCTACACCTTC CASSRYGYTF
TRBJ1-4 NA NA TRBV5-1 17 TGCGCCAGCAGCCACCTCGGGGGGGGAGGACCTAATGAAAAACTGTTTTTT CASSHLGGGGPNEKLFF
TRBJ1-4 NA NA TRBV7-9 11 TGTGCCAGCAGCCCCTCTGAAAAACTGTTTTTT CASSPSEKLFF
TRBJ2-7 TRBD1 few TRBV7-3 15 TGTGCCAGCAGCTTAGGACAGGGTAACTCCTACGAGCAGTACTTC CASSLGQGNSYEQYF
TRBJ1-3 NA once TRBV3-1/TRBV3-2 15 TGTGCCAGCAGCCAAGTCGGTGGCTCTGGAAACACCATATATTTT CASSQVGGSGNTIYF
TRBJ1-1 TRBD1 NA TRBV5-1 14 TGCGCCAGCAGCTTAAGGACAGGGAATAATGAAGCTTTCTTT CASSLRTGNNEAFF
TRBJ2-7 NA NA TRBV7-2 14 TGTGCCAGCAGTGGGGGCGGTGGCTCCTACGAGCAGTACTTC CASSGGGGSYEQYF
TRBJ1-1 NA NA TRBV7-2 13 TGTGCCAGCAGCTTAGTCGGGGGGGATGAAGCTTTCTTT CASSLVGGDEAFF
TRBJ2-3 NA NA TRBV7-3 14 TGTGCCAGCAGCTTAATGGGGGGGCCAGATACGCAGTATTTT CASSLMGGPDTQYF
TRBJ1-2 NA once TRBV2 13 TGTGCCAGCAGTGATAGCGGACTCTATGGCTACACCTTC CASSDSGLYGYTF
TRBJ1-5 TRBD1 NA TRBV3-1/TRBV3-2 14 TGTGCCAGCGGGGACAGGGGAACCAATCAGCCCCAGCATTTT CASGDRGTNQPQHF
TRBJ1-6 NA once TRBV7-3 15 TGTGCCAGCAGCTTATCTGGGAGTACAGATTCACCCCTCCACTTT CASSLSGSTDSPLHF
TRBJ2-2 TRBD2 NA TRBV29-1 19 TGCGGGGGGTGGGGTTGGGCTAGCGGGAGAGTCACGAACACCGGGGAGCTGTTTTTT CGGWGWASGRVTNTGELFF
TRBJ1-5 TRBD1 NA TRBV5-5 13 TGTGCCAGCAGCGGGACAGGGATTCAGCCCCAGCATTTT CASSGTGIQPQHF
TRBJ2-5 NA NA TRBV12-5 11 TGTGCTAGTGCCCGCTACGAGACCCAGTACTTC CASARYETQYF
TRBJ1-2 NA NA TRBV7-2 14 TGTGCCAGCAGCTCGATCCTCGGGAACTATGGCTACACCTTC CASSSILGNYGYTF